This T cell receptor (beta chain) was captured by sequencing in a study of T cells in Graves' hyperthyroidism and ophthalmopathy. At the level of the study: At initial diagnosis, before any treatment had begun, peripheral blood was obtained.

No ophthalmopathy progression within 18 months constituted stable Graves' hyperthyroidism. From more than 8 ml of fresh peripheral blood, PBMCs were isolated. This clonotype was recorded at least ten times. RNA transcripts were the template for amplifying TCR beta CDR3 regions. A first-round RT-PCR of the TCR CDR3 used the HTBI primer set. TCRdb reprocessed the multiplex PCR reads with MiXCR, giving one entry per CDR3 protein. This sample carries over 550,000 distinct CDR3 sequences, approximately 16% of them seen once, and the ten largest clones take about 17%. Per the germline V gene, CDR1 is MNHNS and CDR2 is SASEGT. V lost 6 bases and J lost 6; bases outside the gene matches: 8. This CDR3 region has 15 residues.

Sequencing was carried out using blood. The chain has TRBV6-1 and TRBJ2-1; 10 positions agree with TRBD2. This TCR came from a woman under 30 with Graves' hyperthyroidism. CDR3 DNA: TGTGCCAGCAGCGCTGAGGTAGCGGGAGGCAATGAGCAGTTCTTC. Its protein is CASSAEVAGGNEQFF.